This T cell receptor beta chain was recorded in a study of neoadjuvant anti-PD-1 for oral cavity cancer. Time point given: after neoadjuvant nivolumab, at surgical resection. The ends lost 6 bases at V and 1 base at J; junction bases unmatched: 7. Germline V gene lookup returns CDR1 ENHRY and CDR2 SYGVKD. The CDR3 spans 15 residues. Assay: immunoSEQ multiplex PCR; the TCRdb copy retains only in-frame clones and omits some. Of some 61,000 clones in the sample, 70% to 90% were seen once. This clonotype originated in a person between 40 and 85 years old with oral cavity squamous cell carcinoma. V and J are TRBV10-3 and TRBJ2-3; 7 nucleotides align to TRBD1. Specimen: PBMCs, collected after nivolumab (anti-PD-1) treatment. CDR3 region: CAISPGQARTDTQYF. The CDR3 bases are TGTGCCATCAGCCCCGGACAGGCTCGCACAGATACGCAGTATTTT.